This note documents a single T cell receptor beta chain sequence. The antigen it binds to is not known. Per-nucleotide qualities are absent, and no much larger clonotype sits a single base away. The time point label here, explained by the study, means: pre-sensitization, week 0. The treatment or condition label here, explained by the study, means: therapeutic diphenylcyclopropenone sensitization with weekly scalp DPC. Total RNA was isolated from unfractionated whole blood collected in Tempus Blood RNA tubes. At every patch-test visit, the blood draw took place before the patch test was put on. Patients were considered eligible if aged 18 to 70, diagnosed with alopecia and deemed suitable for DPC therapy, and patients were excluded if pregnant. For CDR1 and CDR2, the germline V gene (reference sequence) lists SEHNR and FQNEAQ. The CDR3, cysteine through phenylalanine, is 12 amino acids long. Left in the record is the CDR3 DNA by itself, 36 bases read in frame from the first base. Between the V and J ends, shortened by 2 bases and 6 bases respectively, the junction contains 4 bases.

The data were taken from a study of human T cells and chemical hapten exposure (dated by TCRdb to the early 2020s). Context from the whole study: For sensitization, 2% DPC in acetone was applied to a roughly 2 cm by roughly 2 cm area of upper inner arm skin. Weekly therapeutic DPC doses were additionally applied to the scalp of patients throughout the approximately 23-week study period. For TCR sequencing, blood came from 25 to 35 alopecia patients at anywhere from one to four time points (pre-sensitization, 2, 6 and 24 weeks). Blood samples were taken from patients before sensitization (week 0) and at 2, 6 and about 24 weeks after DPC sensitization. The mostly female patient cohort included alopecia areata with under or over 50% scalp involvement, alopecia totalis and alopecia universalis. Patch tests used Finn chambers with 0.01% DPC on the upper back, scored after 6 days by International Contact Dermatitis Research Group standards. From each blood RNA sample, both TCR alpha and TCR beta chains were sequenced. Peripheral blood TCR repertoire changes were tracked in vivo in alopecia patients during primary and secondary sensitization to the hapten diphenylcyclopropenone (DPC). The libraries were sequenced as a pool, and the TCR yield per sample differed mostly because of small variations in library volumes within the pool. The paper's findings and limits, for the study overall: Alopecia, a presumed autoimmune disease, was present in all patients, so the immune response of the patients might differ from that of healthy individuals. Expanded TCRs formed significantly more large CDR3 similarity clusters than pre-sensitization or healthy control sets, consistent with antigen-driven responses. No change with DPC sensitization was found in the number of TCRs above 1 in 1000 frequency, and no evidence of global repertoire structure alterations was found. Repeated subsampling changed both the strength of the expansion versus patch-test correlation and the threshold at which that correlation became significant. A positive correlation was found between the number of PT1 expanded TCRs and patch test score, with significance reached at thresholds 8, 16 and 32 but not 4.

Preparation of the library involved RACE. For sequencing, a NextSeq 500 was employed. During library preparation, unique molecular identifiers were attached to individual cDNA molecules so that TCRs could be counted quantitatively and reproducibly. Processing in the source paper ran as follows. A median of around 100,000 TCRs per sample was observed, with a range of roughly 20,000 to 700,000. V, J and CDR3 annotation of the TCR reads was performed with the Decombinator software suite. For the PS versus PT1 abundance plots, all samples were subsampled to the same number of TCRs (28,000). TCRs were defined as expanded if absent before sensitization and observed at least eight times at the 2-week time point. TCRdb applied fastp at Q25 and MiXCR to the public reads, then kept only in-frame beta chains. Each entry is one CDR3 protein sequence, shown with its most common DNA and genes. TCRdb, rather than the study authors, made the V and J calls. Within this sample are around 33,000 distinct CDR3 sequences, with more than 10% of them counted one time only. 1.9% of the sample goes to the ten largest clones.

The material was whole blood, obtained in connection with sensitization to the hapten diphenylcyclopropenone (DPC). This clonotype was sampled from a woman in her thirties or forties with alopecia areata. Some clones in this sample may be carry-over from other donors' samples. Recombination connected TRBV7-9 to TRBJ2-2, with no confident D gene call. The CDR3 amino acid sequence is: CASSLMSGELFF. The DNA sequence is as follows: TGTGCCAGCAGCTTAATGTCCGGGGAGCTGTTTTTT.